This is a list of T cell receptor beta chains from one sample in a study of blood T cells in healthy people across ages. TCRdb independently ran MiXCR on the 5' RACE reads; one entry per CDR3 protein. The sample includes fewer than 700,000 distinct CDR3 sequences, 47% of them seen just once. The sequenced sample was blood. Every receptor here comes from a man older than 75 in good health. CDR3s include the opening cysteine and the closing phenylalanine or tryptophan. D genes are given only for firm matches. Rows give clone size only sometimes, using once, few, many, or a class for an expanded clone.

V gene: TRBV7-9; D gene: .; clone size: .; J gene: TRBJ1-1; CDR3 length: 15; CDR3 protein: CASSLGAAMNTEAFF; CDR3 DNA: TGTGCCAGCAGCCTCGGGGCGGCCATGAACACTGAAGCTTTCTTT
V gene: TRBV6-6; D gene: TRBD1; clone size: many; J gene: TRBJ2-7; CDR3 length: 15; CDR3 protein: CASRDRTGSTYEQYF; CDR3 DNA: TGTGCCAGCAGGGATCGGACAGGGTCAACCTACGAGCAGTACTTC
V gene: TRBV20-1; D gene: TRBD2; clone size: .; J gene: TRBJ2-5; CDR3 length: 15; CDR3 protein: CSAGRTSGGKETQYF; CDR3 DNA: TGCAGTGCGGGAAGGACTAGCGGGGGAAAAGAGACCCAGTACTTC
V gene: TRBV24-1; D gene: TRBD2; clone size: .; J gene: TRBJ2-1; CDR3 length: 17; CDR3 protein: CATSGARRENSYNEQFF; CDR3 DNA: TGTGCCACCAGTGGGGCCCGGCGGGAGAACTCCTACAATGAGCAGTTCTTC
V gene: TRBV7-2; D gene: .; clone size: few; J gene: TRBJ2-7; CDR3 length: 11; CDR3 protein: CASRESYEQYF; CDR3 DNA: TGTGCCAGCAGAGAATCCTACGAGCAGTACTTC
V gene: TRBV5-8; D gene: TRBD1; clone size: .; J gene: TRBJ2-2; CDR3 length: 15; CDR3 protein: CASSRGTGYTGELFF; CDR3 DNA: TGTGCCAGCAGCCGCGGGACAGGGTACACCGGGGAGCTGTTTTTT
V gene: TRBV12-3/TRBV12-4; D gene: TRBD1; clone size: few; J gene: TRBJ2-4; CDR3 length: 13; CDR3 protein: CASSRTGKNIQYF; CDR3 DNA: TGTGCCAGCAGCAGGACAGGGAAAAACATTCAGTACTTC
V gene: TRBV11-2; D gene: .; clone size: few; J gene: TRBJ1-1; CDR3 length: 14; CDR3 protein: CASSLNRVGTEAFF; CDR3 DNA: TGTGCCAGCAGCTTAAACAGGGTTGGGACTGAAGCTTTCTTT
V gene: TRBV7-6; D gene: .; clone size: .; J gene: TRBJ1-1; CDR3 length: 14; CDR3 protein: CASSLVGGKDEAFF; CDR3 DNA: TGTGCCAGCAGCTTAGTGGGGGGCAAAGATGAAGCTTTCTTT
V gene: TRBV29-1; D gene: .; clone size: few; J gene: TRBJ2-7; CDR3 length: 17; CDR3 protein: CSVVLPAGISRTYEQYF; CDR3 DNA: TGCAGCGTTGTACTGCCGGCAGGGATAAGTAGGACCTACGAGCAGTACTTC
V gene: TRBV7-9; D gene: .; clone size: .; J gene: TRBJ2-5; CDR3 length: 12; CDR3 protein: CASTFEVETQYF; CDR3 DNA: TGTGCCAGCACCTTCGAAGTGGAGACCCAGTACTTC
V gene: TRBV7-9; D gene: TRBD2; clone size: few; J gene: TRBJ2-1; CDR3 length: 15; CDR3 protein: CASSPSLAGASEQFF; CDR3 DNA: TGTGCCAGCAGCCCCAGTCTAGCGGGAGCCTCGGAGCAGTTCTTC
V gene: TRBV28; D gene: .; clone size: .; J gene: TRBJ1-6; CDR3 length: 15; CDR3 protein: CASSPAEAQGSPLHF; CDR3 DNA: TGTGCCAGCAGCCCTGCTGAGGCGCAGGGTTCACCCCTCCACTTT
V gene: TRBV29-1; D gene: TRBD1; clone size: few; J gene: TRBJ2-7; CDR3 length: 15; CDR3 protein: CSVAFVGTGGIEQYF; CDR3 DNA: TGCAGCGTTGCTTTTGTAGGGACAGGGGGCATCGAGCAGTACTTC
V gene: TRBV7-2; D gene: TRBD2; clone size: .; J gene: TRBJ2-1; CDR3 length: 15; CDR3 protein: CASSLHGTSGNEQFF; CDR3 DNA: TGTGCCAGCAGCTTACACGGGACTAGCGGCAATGAGCAGTTCTTC
V gene: TRBV28; D gene: .; clone size: few; J gene: TRBJ1-2; CDR3 length: 13; CDR3 protein: CASISMGLAGYTF; CDR3 DNA: TGTGCCAGCATCTCTATGGGCCTGGCGGGCTACACCTTC
V gene: TRBV20-1; D gene: TRBD1; clone size: .; J gene: TRBJ1-2; CDR3 length: 15; CDR3 protein: CSATVPGQRFYGYTF; CDR3 DNA: TGCAGTGCTACAGTCCCGGGACAGAGATTCTATGGCTACACCTTC
V gene: TRBV7-2; D gene: TRBD1; clone size: .; J gene: TRBJ1-2; CDR3 length: 14; CDR3 protein: CASSLLGQGYGYTF; CDR3 DNA: TGTGCCAGCAGCTTATTGGGACAGGGCTATGGCTACACCTTC
V gene: TRBV29-1; D gene: TRBD1; clone size: .; J gene: TRBJ1-1; CDR3 length: 13; CDR3 protein: CSVDRALNTEAFF; CDR3 DNA: TGCAGCGTGGACAGGGCTCTGAACACTGAAGCTTTCTTT
V gene: TRBV7-9; D gene: .; clone size: .; J gene: TRBJ2-1; CDR3 length: 15; CDR3 protein: CASSPYSPSYNEQFF; CDR3 DNA: TGTGCCAGCAGCCCCTACTCCCCCTCCTACAATGAGCAGTTCTTC
V gene: TRBV6-5; D gene: TRBD1; clone size: many; J gene: TRBJ2-7; CDR3 length: 13; CDR3 protein: CASSSGTGGEQYF; CDR3 DNA: TGTGCCAGCAGTAGCGGGACAGGGGGGGAGCAGTACTTC
V gene: TRBV4-3; D gene: TRBD1; clone size: few; J gene: TRBJ1-2; CDR3 length: 16; CDR3 protein: CASSQSPTGGFYGYTF; CDR3 DNA: TGCGCCAGCAGCCAATCCCCGACAGGGGGATTCTATGGCTACACCTTC
V gene: TRBV7-2; D gene: TRBD2; clone size: .; J gene: TRBJ2-3; CDR3 length: 19; CDR3 protein: CASSSLGLAGGPNSDTQYF; CDR3 DNA: TGTGCCAGCAGCTCGCTGGGACTAGCGGGAGGCCCTAACTCAGATACGCAGTATTTT
V gene: TRBV11-3; D gene: .; clone size: .; J gene: TRBJ2-2; CDR3 length: 15; CDR3 protein: CASSAQGPNTGELFF; CDR3 DNA: TGTGCCAGCAGCGCCCAAGGTCCCAACACCGGGGAGCTGTTTTTT
V gene: TRBV4-1; D gene: .; clone size: .; J gene: TRBJ1-5; CDR3 length: 13; CDR3 protein: CASSQYHNQPQHF; CDR3 DNA: TGCGCCAGCAGCCAGTACCACAATCAGCCCCAGCATTTT
V gene: TRBV7-9; D gene: .; clone size: .; J gene: TRBJ2-3; CDR3 length: 15; CDR3 protein: CASSKDRDPRDTQYF; CDR3 DNA: TGTGCCAGCAGCAAGGACCGAGATCCGAGGGATACGCAGTATTTT
V gene: TRBV7-2; D gene: .; clone size: few; J gene: TRBJ2-7; CDR3 length: 16; CDR3 protein: CASSLSGVERSYEQYF; CDR3 DNA: TGTGCCAGCAGCTTATCGGGAGTTGAGAGGTCCTACGAGCAGTACTTC
V gene: TRBV20-1; D gene: .; clone size: .; J gene: TRBJ2-1; CDR3 length: 11; CDR3 protein: CSARTSNEQFF; CDR3 DNA: TGCAGTGCCCGCACTAGCAATGAGCAGTTCTTC
V gene: TRBV14; D gene: .; clone size: .; J gene: TRBJ2-4; CDR3 length: 13; CDR3 protein: CASSQGGAGIQYF; CDR3 DNA: TGTGCCAGCAGCCAAGGAGGCGCCGGCATTCAGTACTTC
V gene: TRBV5-6; D gene: TRBD1; clone size: .; J gene: TRBJ1-1; CDR3 length: 18; CDR3 protein: CASSPGPDRGRLVAEAFF; CDR3 DNA: TGTGCCAGCAGCCCCGGGCCGGACAGGGGGCGACTTGTGGCTGAAGCTTTCTTT
V gene: TRBV5-1; D gene: .; clone size: .; J gene: TRBJ1-6; CDR3 length: 16; CDR3 protein: CASSLGGAQNRSPLHF; CDR3 DNA: TGCGCCAGCAGCTTGGGAGGGGCCCAAAACAGATCACCCCTCCACTTT
V gene: TRBV20-1; D gene: .; clone size: .; J gene: TRBJ1-6; CDR3 length: 14; CDR3 protein: CRAGPTGYNSPLHF; CDR3 DNA: TGCCGTGCCGGTCCAACCGGGTATAATTCACCCCTCCACTTT
V gene: TRBV7-2; D gene: TRBD2; clone size: .; J gene: TRBJ2-3; CDR3 length: 14; CDR3 protein: CASTSGTPTDTQYF; CDR3 DNA: TGTGCCAGCACTAGCGGGACTCCTACAGATACGCAGTATTTT
V gene: TRBV12-3/TRBV12-4; D gene: .; clone size: few; J gene: TRBJ2-4; CDR3 length: 17; CDR3 protein: CASSLVSITGMKNIQYF; CDR3 DNA: TGTGCCAGCAGTTTAGTTTCCATCACCGGGATGAAAAACATTCAGTACTTC
V gene: TRBV20-1; D gene: .; clone size: .; J gene: TRBJ2-7; CDR3 length: 14; CDR3 protein: CSARDLRDADEQYF; CDR3 DNA: TGCAGTGCTAGAGATCTACGAGATGCCGACGAGCAGTACTTC
V gene: TRBV5-1; D gene: TRBD1; clone size: .; J gene: TRBJ2-7; CDR3 length: 14; CDR3 protein: CASSIGTGYYEQYF; CDR3 DNA: TGCGCCAGCAGCATCGGGACAGGTTACTACGAGCAGTACTTC
V gene: TRBV29-1; D gene: .; clone size: .; J gene: TRBJ2-5; CDR3 length: 12; CDR3 protein: CSVEGMGKTQYF; CDR3 DNA: TGCAGCGTTGAAGGGATGGGGAAGACCCAGTACTTC
V gene: TRBV27; D gene: .; clone size: .; J gene: TRBJ1-4; CDR3 length: 14; CDR3 protein: CASSLRTESEKLFF; CDR3 DNA: TGTGCCAGCAGTTTACGGACAGAATCGGAAAAACTGTTTTTT